This T cell receptor beta chain was captured in a study of T cell repertoires in cytomegalovirus infection. The CDR3 has 17 residues. V lost 2 bases to trimming and J lost 6 bases; unmatched junction nucleotides: 12. CDR1 and CDR2 from the germline V gene are SGHDT and YYEEEE. This clonotype was detected a few times. TCRdb re-called the reads with MiXCR, one entry per CDR3 protein. The table lists about 97,000 distinct CDR3 sequences, approximately 15% of them singletons, with around 8.2% in the top ten. The clonotype comes from a human donor in good health (CMV status not recorded). Some clones in this sample may be carry-over from other donors' samples. The sample consisted of PBMCs. The chain is built from TRBV5-6 and TRBJ2-1; 9 positions agree with TRBD1. CDR3 loop: CASSFDLPGTGSNEQFF. The CDR3 DNA reads as TGTGCCAGCAGCTTCGACCTCCCCGGGACAGGGAGCAATGAGCAGTTCTTC.